The 18 T cell receptor beta chains below were found in one sample sequenced in a study of blood T cell repertoires in COVID-19. TCRdb's copy holds only in-frame clones and misses some; the assay was immunoSEQ multiplex PCR. The sample consists of roughly 63,000 clones, around 90% of them appearing once. Sequencing was performed on peripheral blood. These receptors were collected from a human donor in a cohort sampled during active COVID-19.

The CDR3 sequence is CASSAIAGIYEQYF. Here the CDR3 DNA reads TGCGCCAGCAGTGCGATAGCGGGGATCTACGAGCAGTACTTC. The V gene is TRBV10-2, the J gene TRBJ2-7; TRBD2 matches at 8 bases. The ends lost 4 bases at V and 3 bases at J; junction bases unmatched: 5. The V gene's germline CDR1 is WSHSY and CDR2 SAAADI. This CDR3 region has 14 residues.

This sequence joins TRBV5-1 and TRBJ2-5; 16 positions match TRBD2. Germline V gene sequence: CDR1 SGHRS, CDR2 YFSETQ. There are 17 residues in the CDR3. After removal of 4 bases from V and 4 bases from J, the junction contained 7 bases not matched to a gene. For the CDR3, the DNA is TGCGCCAGCAGCCTCGGGGGACTAGCGGGAGGGACAGAGACCCAGTACTTC. Translated: CASSLGGLAGGTETQYF.

The chain carries TRBV6-5 and TRBJ1-1, with 11 bases aligning to TRBD1. CDR3 length: 15 amino acids. J lost 4 bases, V lost 6 bases, and 7 bases had no gene match. Germline values: CDR1 MNHEY, CDR2 SVGAGI. The CDR3 reads CASSTRGTGGTEAFF. The CDR3 nucleotides are TGTGCCAGCAGCACACGCGGGACAGGGGGCACTGAAGCTTTCTTT.

For the CDR3, the DNA is TGTGCCAGCAGCTTGGGTAGCGGGGGGTTTAATGAGCAGTTCTTC. Translated: CASSLGSGGFNEQFF. This chain uses TRBV5-6 with TRBJ2-1; 10 bases align to TRBD2. The CDR3 has 15 residues. In germline, CDR1 is SGHDT, CDR2 YYEEEE. Trimming removed 0 bases from V and 7 bases from J; junction bases left unmatched: 4.

CDR3 protein: CASSEGSLVAEAFF. The CDR3 coding sequence is TGTGCCAGCAGTGAAGGTTCTTTAGTGGCTGAAGCTTTCTTT. The chain recombines TRBV6-1 with TRBJ1-1; D not certain. The CDR3 spans 14 residues. Germline-derived CDR1 and CDR2 are MNHNS and SASEGT. V dropped 1 base and J dropped 6 bases, with 12 bases sitting between them.

The V call is TRBV27, the J call TRBJ2-1; 7 bases are shared with TRBD2. Germline CDR1 is MNHEY and CDR2 is SMNVEV (reference sequence). The CDR3 is 13 residues long. V was pared by 5 bases and J by 7 bases, with 5 bases of the junction left unmatched. The CDR3 region has the DNA TGTGCCAGCAGTCAAGGGACTATGAATGAGCAGTTCTTC. Its protein is CASSQGTMNEQFF.

The V and J genes are TRBV28 and TRBJ1-2; D unclear. The CDR3 has 12 residues. Germline V lookup: CDR1 MDHEN, CDR2 SYDVKM. Trimming cost V 8 bases and J 3 bases, with 10 bases left between them. The CDR3 nucleotides read TGTGCCAGCGGCTCCCCCCACTATGGCTACACCTTC. Translated: CASGSPHYGYTF.

CDR3 coding DNA: TGTGCCAGCAGTGAGCGCCAGGTCACTGAAGCTTTCTTT. This gives the protein CASSERQVTEAFF. The J gene is TRBJ1-1, the V gene TRBV2; D is unclear. CDR1 is SNHLY, CDR2 FYNNEI, per germline. The V end was cut by 3 bases, the J end by 4 bases, with 9 bases between. The CDR3 covers 13 residues.

The chain employs TRBV7-9 and TRBJ2-7; 13 bases agree with TRBD2. The CDR3 length is 15 residues. Germline lookup yields CDR1 SEHNR and CDR2 FQNEAQ (reference sequence). The junction had 9 bases not matched to a gene; V was cut back by 6 bases and J by 7 bases. CDR3 sequence reads: CASSRGLAGFGEQYF. CDR3 DNA sequence: TGTGCCAGCAGTAGGGGACTAGCGGGATTCGGGGAGCAGTACTTC.

The chain is built from TRBV5-1 and TRBJ2-1; 8 bases are a match to TRBD1. This CDR3 region has 15 residues. V lost 3 bases and J lost 5; bases outside the gene matches: 7. The germline V gene encodes CDR1 SGHRS and CDR2 YFSETQ. The CDR3 DNA reads as TGCGCCAGCAGCTCGGGACAGGTTCGTGACAATGAGCAGTTCTTC. Protein product: CASSSGQVRDNEQFF.

This chain connects TRBV7-9 to TRBJ2-3; D might be TRBD2 (6 bases). The CDR3 length is 12 residues. Trimming removed 7 bases at V and 7 bases at J, with 12 bases between. Per the germline V gene, CDR1 is SEHNR and CDR2 is FQNEAQ (reference sequence). The CDR3, as DNA: TGTGCCAGCACCCCGACTAGTAATACGCAGTATTTT. Protein: CASTPTSNTQYF.

The chain links TRBV28 to TRBJ2-1, with 7 bases that match TRBD1. This CDR3 has 14 amino acids. V trimming: 7 bases; J trimming: 4 bases; junction bases outside the gene matches: 7. Germline CDR1 reads MDHEN; CDR2 reads SYDVKM. CDR3 residues: CASIPGQSYNEQFF. CDR3 sequence (DNA): TGTGCCAGCATTCCGGGACAGTCATACAATGAGCAGTTCTTC. The full variable domain, rest sourced from reference TRBV28 and TRBJ2-1, is DVKVTQSSRYLVKRTGEKVFLECVQDMDHENMFWYRQDPGLGLRLIYFSYDVKMKEKGDIPEGYSVSREKKERFSLILESASTNQTSMYLCASIPGQSYNEQFFGPGTRLTVL.

V gene TRBV28 combines with J gene TRBJ1-1; 10 bases fit TRBD1. Germline assignment: CDR1 MDHEN and CDR2 SYDVKM. V shed 8 bases and J 0 bases; nucleotides not matched to a gene: 6. The CDR3 covers 15 residues. The CDR3 loop reads CASATGGALNTEAFF. The CDR3 region has the DNA TGTGCCAGCGCGACAGGGGGCGCGTTGAACACTGAAGCTTTCTTT.

The rearrangement links TRBV11-2 to TRBJ2-5; D not resolved. The V and J ends lost 5 bases and 4 bases respectively, with 14 bases between them. CDR3 length equals 14 residues. Germline V gene sequence: CDR1 SGHAT, CDR2 FQNNGV. The CDR3 nucleotides read TGTGCCAGCAGCCAAAGCGCGTTCGCAGAGACCCAGTACTTC. Protein sequence: CASSQSAFAETQYF.

The chain carries TRBV29-1 and TRBJ2-4; possibly TRBD1 for D (5 bases). V lost 5 bases to trimming and J lost 5 bases, with 13 bases between them. Germline V CDR1 and CDR2: SQVTM, ANQGSEA. The CDR3 has 13 residues. Here the CDR3 DNA reads TGCAGCGTTCAAGGGCAGGGCCAAAACATTCAGTACTTC. Amino acid sequence: CSVQGQGQNIQYF.

This clone has just a few counts. The V gene is TRBV19, the J gene TRBJ2-1, with 7 bases identical to TRBD1. This CDR3 is built from 13 residues. From germline, CDR1 is LNHDA and CDR2 SQIVND (reference sequence). Trimming cost V 5 bases and J 6 bases; bases outside gene matches: 4. Written as DNA, the CDR3 is TGTGCCAGTAGTTGGCCAGGGGGCAATGAGCAGTTCTTC. Amino acid sequence: CASSWPGGNEQFF.

The rearrangement links TRBV4-1 to TRBJ2-7, with D possibly matching TRBD2 (5 bases). The CDR3 is 11 amino acids. Per germline, CDR1 MGHRA and CDR2 YSYEKL. The V end was cut by 8 bases, the J end by 0 bases, with 5 bases between. Here the CDR3 reads CASGSSYEQYF. The DNA for the CDR3 is TGCGCCAGCGGGAGCTCCTACGAGCAGTACTTC.

A single count supports this clone. The CDR3 here is CASSPTGSSGNTIYF. In DNA form, the CDR3 reads TGTGCCAGCAGTCCTACAGGATCGTCTGGAAACACCATATATTTT. The chain joins TRBV2 to TRBJ1-3; D is perhaps TRBD1 (5 bases). V lost 5 bases to trimming and J lost 1 base, with 12 bases between them. Germline values: CDR1 SNHLY, CDR2 FYNNEI. The CDR3 totals 15 residues. The whole variable domain, filled in from reference TRBV2 and TRBJ1-3, reads EPEVTQTPSHQVTQMGQEVILRCVPISNHLYFYWYRQILGQKVEFLVSFYNNEISEKSEIFDDQFSVERPDGSNFTLKIRSTKLEDSAMYFCASSPTGSSGNTIYFGEGSWLTVV.